This is a list of T cell receptor beta chains from one sample in a study of blood T cell repertoires in COVID-19. Measured with immunoSEQ multiplex PCR; TCRdb has only the in-frame clones, and not every one. The data hold roughly 180,000 clones, with approximately 80% observed a single time. The sample consisted of PBMCs or T cells enriched from blood (not recorded which). These receptors all stem from a man aged 45-65 years who had recovered from COVID-19. Each CDR3 is given with its conserved first and last residue. The D gene is left open where the match is weak. Clone size is shown for a subset of rows, as once, few, many or a class of expanded clone.

CDR3 protein	CDR3 DNA	J gene	D gene	V gene	clone size
CASNAGGYGYTF	TGTGCCAGCAACGCAGGGGGTTATGGCTACACCTTC	TRBJ1-2	TRBD1	TRBV28	.
CASSYLDRVEKLFF	TGTGCCAGCAGTTACCTGGACAGGGTAGAAAAACTGTTTTTT	TRBJ1-4	TRBD1	TRBV6-5	once
CSVRTGGARTTEAFF	TGCAGCGTACGCACAGGGGGCGCACGGACCACTGAAGCTTTCTTT	TRBJ1-1	TRBD1	TRBV29-1	.
CASTNVRAGETQYF	TGCGCCAGCACAAACGTGAGGGCCGGGGAGACCCAGTACTTC	TRBJ2-5	.	TRBV5-1	.
CASSPRGTNTEAFF	TGTGCCAGCAGTCCGAGGGGGACAAACACTGAAGCTTTCTTT	TRBJ1-1	.	TRBV27	.
CASSLSEGNQPQHF	TGCGCCAGCAGCTTGTCGGAGGGCAATCAGCCCCAGCATTTT	TRBJ1-5	.	TRBV5-1	.
CASSQVGTKNIQYF	TGTGCCAGCAGCCAAGTCGGGACCAAAAACATTCAGTACTTC	TRBJ2-4	.	TRBV16	.
CASSLLQGLSSYEQYF	TGTGCCAGCAGTTTATTACAGGGGTTGAGCTCCTACGAGCAGTACTTC	TRBJ2-7	TRBD1	TRBV27	.
CASSQEIGNEKLFF	TGTGCCAGCAGCCAAGAAATCGGGAATGAAAAACTGTTTTTT	TRBJ1-4	.	TRBV3-1/TRBV3-2	.
CASRWDIPKNIQYF	TGTGCCAGCAGGTGGGACATACCCAAAAACATTCAGTACTTC	TRBJ2-4	.	TRBV9	.
CASSKPLAGRETQYF	TGCGCCAGCAGCAAACCATTAGCGGGACGAGAGACCCAGTACTTC	TRBJ2-5	TRBD2	TRBV4-1	.
CASRSNGGNEQFF	TGTGCCAGCAGGAGCAACGGGGGCAATGAGCAGTTCTTC	TRBJ2-1	.	TRBV9	.
CASSKGQGSTEAFF	TGTGCCAGCAGTAAAGGACAGGGGTCAACTGAAGCTTTCTTT	TRBJ1-1	TRBD1	TRBV2	.
CASSPDPSGSYEQYF	TGTGCCAGCAGCCCGGACCCCAGCGGATCCTACGAGCAGTACTTC	TRBJ2-7	.	TRBV5-5	few
CASSPLVVAETYEQYF	TGTGCCAGCAGTCCCCTTGTGGTAGCGGAAACCTACGAGCAGTACTTC	TRBJ2-7	.	TRBV27	.
CASSLGEYGGNEQFF	TGTGCCAGCAGCTTAGGAGAGTATGGGGGGAATGAGCAGTTCTTC	TRBJ2-1	.	TRBV11-3	.
CASREGTDTQYF	TGTGCCAGCAGGGAGGGCACAGATACGCAGTATTTT	TRBJ2-3	.	TRBV28	.
CASSEGSGEAFF	TGTGCCAGCAGTGAAGGTAGCGGTGAAGCTTTCTTT	TRBJ1-1	.	TRBV25-1	.
CAISETRGGELFF	TGTGCCATCAGTGAGACCCGGGGCGGGGAGCTGTTTTTT	TRBJ2-2	.	TRBV10-3	.
CASSEDPGQNSPLHF	TGTGCCAGCAGTGAAGATCCAGGGCAAAATTCACCCCTCCACTTT	TRBJ1-6	.	TRBV6-1	.
CASSYSRAADTQYF	TGTGCCAGCAGCTATTCGCGGGCCGCAGATACGCAGTATTTT	TRBJ2-3	.	TRBV5-4	.
CASGGGSNYGYTF	TGTGCCAGCGGTGGAGGGTCCAACTATGGCTACACCTTC	TRBJ1-2	.	TRBV28	.
CASSLVGGSSYEQYF	TGTGCCAGCAGCTTGGTGGGGGGGAGCTCCTACGAGCAGTACTTC	TRBJ2-7	TRBD2	TRBV5-5	.
CASSQGTSNTEAFF	TGCGCCAGCAGCCAGGGGACATCTAACACTGAAGCTTTCTTT	TRBJ1-1	.	TRBV5-1	.
CASSRLNTEAFF	TGTGCCAGCAGCCGTCTAAACACTGAAGCTTTCTTT	TRBJ1-1	.	TRBV5-4	few
CASSLVFGGETQYF	TGCGCCAGCAGCTTGGTATTCGGGGGAGAGACCCAGTACTTC	TRBJ2-5	.	TRBV5-1	.
CARSYLAGGTCTDTQYF	TGTGCCAGAAGCTATCTAGCGGGAGGGACCTGCACAGATACGCAGTATTTT	TRBJ2-3	.	TRBV7-5	.
CASAEQGISYEQYF	TGTGCCAGCGCTGAACAGGGGATCTCCTACGAGCAGTACTTC	TRBJ2-7	TRBD1	TRBV2	.
CASSSGGAATEAFF	TGTGCCAGCAGTTCAGGGGGCGCGGCCACTGAAGCTTTCTTT	TRBJ1-1	TRBD1	TRBV5-4	.
CASSLESGGIGNTIYF	TGCGCCAGCAGCTTGGAGTCCGGGGGAATTGGAAACACCATATATTTT	TRBJ1-3	.	TRBV5-1	.
CASSLGQGAGSNQPQHF	TGTGCCAGCTCACTGGGACAGGGGGCCGGGAGCAATCAGCCCCAGCATTTT	TRBJ1-5	TRBD1	TRBV18	.
CASSLGATNEKLFF	TGTGCCAGCAGTTTAGGAGCCACTAATGAAAAACTGTTTTTT	TRBJ1-4	.	TRBV5-5	.
CATQFGQGARNSPLHF	TGTGCCACCCAATTCGGACAGGGGGCGCGAAATTCACCCCTCCACTTT	TRBJ1-6	TRBD1	TRBV10-3	.
CASSSYRSSYNEQFF	TGTGCCAGCAGCTCATACAGGAGCTCCTACAATGAGCAGTTCTTC	TRBJ2-1	.	TRBV14	few
CASNERESYHEQYF	TGTGCCAGTAACGAGCGGGAGAGTTACCACGAGCAGTACTTC	TRBJ2-7	TRBD2	TRBV7-8	once
CASSLETGRREQYF	TGCGCCAGCAGCTTGGAGACAGGGCGTCGTGAGCAGTACTTC	TRBJ2-7	TRBD1	TRBV5-1	.
CASSYWTGQEKYF	TGTGCCAGCAGCTACTGGACAGGACAGGAAAAGTACTTC	TRBJ2-5	TRBD1	TRBV5-5	.
CASSLEGYGYTF	TGTGCCAGCAGTTTAGAGGGATATGGCTACACCTTC	TRBJ1-2	.	TRBV27	.
CASRARLAFF	TGCGCCAGCAGGGCACGATTAGCTTTCTTT	TRBJ1-1	.	TRBV10-1	few
CASSLVTGAPYEQYF	TGTGCCAGCAGCTTAGTTACAGGGGCCCCCTACGAGCAGTACTTC	TRBJ2-7	TRBD1	TRBV7-9	many
CASSFGTASYEQYF	TGTGCCAGCAGCTTCGGGACAGCTTCTTACGAGCAGTACTTC	TRBJ2-7	TRBD1	TRBV7-2	.
CASSYGQGDHSPLHF	TGTGCCAGCAGTTACGGCCAGGGGGACCATTCACCCCTCCACTTT	TRBJ1-6	TRBD1	TRBV6-6	.
CAIRTGTYEQYF	TGTGCCATACGGACAGGGACCTACGAGCAGTACTTC	TRBJ2-7	TRBD1	TRBV12-3/TRBV12-4	.
CATSDATGGKEKLFF	TGTGCCACCAGTGATGCGACAGGGGGAAAAGAAAAACTGTTTTTT	TRBJ1-4	TRBD1	TRBV24-1	.
CASSRGTGSNQPQHF	TGTGCCAGCAGCCGAGGGACAGGAAGCAATCAGCCCCAGCATTTT	TRBJ1-5	TRBD1	TRBV27	.
CASSSTRGSDGYTF	TGTGCCAGCAGTTCGACCAGGGGGAGCGATGGCTACACCTTC	TRBJ1-2	TRBD1	TRBV27	.
CASSLWSGGYTF	TGTGCCAGCAGTTTGTGGTCAGGTGGCTACACCTTC	TRBJ1-2	.	TRBV12-3/TRBV12-4	.
CASRGTSGVGEQFF	TGCGCCAGCAGAGGGACTAGCGGGGTTGGGGAGCAGTTCTTC	TRBJ2-1	TRBD2	TRBV5-1	.